This is a list of T cell receptor beta chains from one sample in a study of metastatic and nonmetastatic thyroid tumors. With MiXCR, TCRdb called clones anew from the PCR reads. In the table there are 25,000 to 40,000 clones, roughly 7.1% of which are singletons. The sequenced sample consisted of blood. Receptors were obtained from a female donor with papillary thyroid cancer or a benign thyroid nodule (not recorded which). Some clones in this sample may be carry-over from other donors' samples. Both conserved end residues are part of each CDR3. The order of the fields is V gene, D gene, clone size, J gene, CDR3 DNA, CDR3 protein. The D gene is left open where the match is weak. The listing skips clone size in some rows; elsewhere it reads once, few, many or a size class.

TRBV19,TRBD2,many,TRBJ2-2,TGTGCCAGTAGTATAATCGGGGGGGCCGACACCGGGGAGCTGTTTTTT,CASSIIGGADTGELFF
TRBV11-1,TRBD2,many,TRBJ2-7,TGTGCCAGCAGCCCGGGACTAGCGGGGACCCGCTACGAGCAGTACTTC,CASSPGLAGTRYEQYF
TRBV11-3,NA,many,TRBJ2-1,TGTGCCAGCAGCTTATCCAACCGCCATCCTGAGCAGTTCTTC,CASSLSNRHPEQFF
TRBV11-2,TRBD2,many,TRBJ2-1,TGTGCCAGCAGCTTAGGGGGGGGGAGCTACAATGAGCAGTTCTTC,CASSLGGGSYNEQFF
TRBV9,NA,many,TRBJ1-2,TGTGCCAGCGGAGGGGTCCCTGGTAACTATGGCTACACCTTC,CASGGVPGNYGYTF
TRBV12-3/TRBV12-4,NA,medium-sized,TRBJ2-7,TGTGCCAGCAGTTTAGGTACCGGGGAAGAGCAGTACTTC,CASSLGTGEEQYF
TRBV5-6,NA,NA,TRBJ2-7,TGTGACAGCAGCAACCGACAGGTGCAAGGCGAGCAGTACTTC,CDSSNRQVQGEQYF
TRBV6-1,NA,many,TRBJ2-2,TGTGCCAGCACGTACACCGGGGAGCTGTTTTTT,CASTYTGELFF
TRBV24-1,NA,many,TRBJ2-5,TGTGCCACCAGTGACCCGACCGAGTACCAAGAGACCCAGTACTTC,CATSDPTEYQETQYF
TRBV6-5,NA,many,TRBJ2-5,TGTGCCAGCAGTTACTCGGGAGGGGGAGTCGGTACGGAGACCCAGTACTTC,CASSYSGGGVGTETQYF
TRBV6-5,NA,many,TRBJ1-1,TGTGCCAGCAGTTACGACAGGAACACTGAAGCTTTCTTT,CASSYDRNTEAFF
TRBV2,NA,many,TRBJ1-4,TGTGCCAGCAGTGGAAAGGGGGAAAAACTGTTTTTT,CASSGKGEKLFF
TRBV6-1,NA,many,TRBJ1-1,TGTGCCAGCAGTTCCCCCAAGGGAGCTTTCTTT,CASSSPKGAFF
TRBV4-2,NA,many,TRBJ2-7,TGTGCCAGCAGCCAAGAATGGCGGCGGGAGCAGTACTTC,CASSQEWRREQYF
TRBV12-3/TRBV12-4,NA,many,TRBJ2-7,TGTGCCAGCAGTTTCTCCAGAAACAACGAGCAGTACTTC,CASSFSRNNEQYF
TRBV12-3/TRBV12-4,NA,many,TRBJ2-2,TGTGCCAGCAGCCCGTCCCGAAGCACCGGGGAGCTGTTTTTT,CASSPSRSTGELFF
TRBV5-1,NA,many,TRBJ1-2,TGCGCCAGCAGCTTGGCCCCAGGGCAACAGGATGGCTACACCTTC,CASSLAPGQQDGYTF
TRBV6-5,TRBD2,many,TRBJ2-5,TGTGCCAGCAGTTACTCATTTAGCGGGCACCAAGAGACCCAGTACTTC,CASSYSFSGHQETQYF
TRBV12-3/TRBV12-4,NA,many,TRBJ2-6,TGTGCCAGCAGTTTTCGAACCTCTGGGGCCAACGTCCTGACTTTC,CASSFRTSGANVLTF